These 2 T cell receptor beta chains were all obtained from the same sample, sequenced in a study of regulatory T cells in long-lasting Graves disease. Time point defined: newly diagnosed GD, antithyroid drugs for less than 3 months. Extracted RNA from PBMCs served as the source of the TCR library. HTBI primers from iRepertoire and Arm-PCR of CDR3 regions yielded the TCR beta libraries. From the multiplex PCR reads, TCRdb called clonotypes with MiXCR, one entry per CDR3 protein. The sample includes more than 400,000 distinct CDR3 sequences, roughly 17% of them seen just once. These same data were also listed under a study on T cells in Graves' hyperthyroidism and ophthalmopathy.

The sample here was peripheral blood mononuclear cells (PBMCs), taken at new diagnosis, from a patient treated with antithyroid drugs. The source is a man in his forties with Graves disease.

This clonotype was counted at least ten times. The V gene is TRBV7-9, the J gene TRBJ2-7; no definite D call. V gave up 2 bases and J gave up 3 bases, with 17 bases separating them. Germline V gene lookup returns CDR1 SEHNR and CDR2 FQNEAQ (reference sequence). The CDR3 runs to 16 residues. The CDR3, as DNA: TGTGCCAGCAGCTTATGGCAGTCAGTAGGGTACTACGAGCAGTACTTC. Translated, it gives CASSLWQSVGYYEQYF.

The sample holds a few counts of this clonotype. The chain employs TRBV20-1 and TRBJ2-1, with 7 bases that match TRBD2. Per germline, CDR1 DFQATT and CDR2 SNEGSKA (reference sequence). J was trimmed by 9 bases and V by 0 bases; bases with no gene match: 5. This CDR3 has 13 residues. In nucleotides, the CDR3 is TGCAGTGCTAGAGAGGGGCGGGAGTTTGAGCAGTTCTTC. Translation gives CSAREGREFEQFF.